The 10 T cell receptor beta chains given below trace back to one sample, sequenced in a study of response to subunit inactivated influenza vaccine. TCRdb re-derived calls from the RT-PCR reads in MiXCR, one entry per CDR3 protein. The table shows 650,000 to 800,000 distinct CDR3 sequences, with about 15% occurring only once. The sample in question was PBMCs from blood, obtained 14 to 15 days before vaccination. Receptors originate from a man aged 50 to 60 who received an inactivated influenza vaccine.

The chain recombines TRBV7-2 with TRBJ1-6; a possible D gene is TRBD1 (6 bases). CDR1 and CDR2 (germline): SGHTA, FQGNSA. The length of the CDR3 is 16 residues. Trimming took 2 bases from V and 6 from J, leaving 14 bases between them. The CDR3 loop reads CASSLRGRGLNSPLHF. CDR3 sequence (DNA): TGTGCCAGCAGCTTACGGGGCAGGGGCCTTAATTCACCCCTCCACTTT.

The V and J genes are TRBV6-5 and TRBJ2-4; D uncertain. V dropped 4 bases and J dropped 1 base, with 8 bases sitting between them. CDR3 length: 14 residues. Per the germline V gene, CDR1 is MNHEY and CDR2 is SVGAGI. This CDR3 reads CASSWSRAKNIQYF. CDR3 nucleotide sequence: TGTGCCAGCAGTTGGAGTAGGGCCAAAAACATTCAGTACTTC.

The CDR3 nucleotides read TGTGCCAGCAGTCTACGGGACAGGGCCGTCTCTGGCTACACCTTC. As protein: CASSLRDRAVSGYTF. The chain recombines TRBV6-2 or TRBV6-3 with TRBJ1-2; 9 nucleotides match TRBD1. Germline assignment: CDR1 MNHEY and CDR2 SVGEGT. Losses at the gene ends were 5 bases for V and 7 bases for J; bases not matched to a gene: 11. This CDR3 spans 15 amino acids.

In this sample, this clonotype turned up many times. J is TRBJ2-1 and V is TRBV12-3 or TRBV12-4, with a possible D match to TRBD1 (5 bases). The CDR3 consists of 14 residues. V dropped 2 bases and J dropped 4 bases, with 9 bases sitting between them. In DNA, the CDR3 is TGTGCCAGCAGTTTAATACAGGCTTACAATGAGCAGTTCTTC. Translation gives CASSLIQAYNEQFF.

This rearrangement joins TRBV9 to TRBJ2-7, with TRBD1 matching 7 bases. The germline V gene has CDR1 SGDLS and CDR2 YYNGEE. CDR3 length: 16 residues. V lost 0 bases and J lost 5; bases outside the gene matches: 11. The CDR3 nucleotides are TGTGCCAGCAGCGTAGGCGCAACCGGGACAGAGCACGAGCAGTACTTC. Residues: CASSVGATGTEHEQYF.

The rearrangement uses TRBV25-1 and TRBJ2-7, with D unclear. Trimming cost V 2 bases and J 3 bases, with 5 bases left between them. The germline CDR1 and CDR2 sequences are MGHDK and SYGVNS. The CDR3 sequence is 12 residues long. The CDR3 loop is CASSEHNYEQYF. The CDR3 bases are TGTGCCAGCAGTGAACACAACTACGAGCAGTACTTC.

V gene TRBV6-4 combines with J gene TRBJ2-3; weak D call: TRBD2 (5 bases). With 3 bases removed from V and 4 bases from J, the gap between germline ends came to 17 bases. Germline V CDR1 and CDR2: MRHNA, SNTAGT. The CDR3 is 16 residues long. This CDR3 reads CASSEAKPGLPDTQYF. The DNA for the CDR3 is TGTGCCAGCAGTGAGGCTAAACCCGGACTCCCAGATACGCAGTATTTT.

The chain couples TRBV5-1 to TRBJ2-7; tentative D call: TRBD1 (5 bases). Germline values: CDR1 SGHRS, CDR2 YFSETQ. V shed 0 bases and J shed 7 bases, with 11 bases lying between them. This CDR3 region has 13 residues. The CDR3 bases are TGCGCCAGCAGCTTGGGACAGCGTCGGGAGCAGTACTTC. This encodes CASSLGQRREQYF. Complete variable domain (other parts from reference TRBV5-1 and TRBJ2-7): KAGVTQTPRYLIKTRGQQVTLSCSPISGHRSVSWYQQTPGQGLQFLFEYFSETQRNKGNFPGRFSGRQFSNSRSEMNVSTLELGDSALYLCASSLGQRREQYFGPGTRLTVT.

The chain employs TRBV29-1 and TRBJ2-2; TRBD2 aligns across 8 bases. The germline gives CDR1 SQVTM, CDR2 ANQGSEA. The CDR3 contains 13 residues. Losses at the gene ends were 4 bases for V and 3 bases for J; bases not matched to a gene: 1. In nucleotides, the CDR3 is TGCAGCGTTGGACTAGCGCACACCGGGGAGCTGTTTTTT. This codes for CSVGLAHTGELFF.

This clonotype came up many times. The chain has TRBV5-1 and TRBJ2-5; the D is unclear. Trimming removed 4 bases from V and 5 bases from J, with 18 bases in between. There are 15 residues in the CDR3. Germline V gene sequence: CDR1 SGHRS, CDR2 YFSETQ. CDR3: CASSQTLDPGETQYF. The CDR3 region has the DNA TGCGCCAGCAGCCAAACCCTGGACCCTGGGGAGACCCAGTACTTC.